These 11 T cell receptor beta chains originate from one sample sequenced in a study of response to subunit inactivated influenza vaccine. Via MiXCR, TCRdb re-called the RT-PCR reads, giving one row per CDR3 protein. The repertoire consists of 710,000 or so distinct CDR3 sequences, with 15% to 18% occurring once and the leading ten covering roughly 11%. The sequencing used PBMCs from blood, collected about 13 days after vaccination. The receptors derive from a middle-aged man who received an inactivated influenza vaccine.

This clonotype was observed a few times. The chain employs TRBV10-3 and TRBJ2-7, with 9 bases fitting TRBD1. Trimming cost V 6 bases and J 6 bases; bases outside gene matches: 12. In germline, CDR1 is ENHRY, CDR2 SYGVKD. The CDR3 totals 15 residues. In nucleotides, the CDR3 is TGTGCCATCAGATCCCGGGACAGGGAAGGCTCCGAGCAGTACTTC. It translates to CAIRSRDREGSEQYF.

CDR3: CAVSQGNQPQHF. The DNA for the CDR3 is TGTGCCGTTAGTCAGGGTAATCAGCCCCAGCATTTT. This sequence joins TRBV28 and TRBJ1-5; tentatively, D is TRBD1 (5 bases). V was trimmed by 11 bases and J by 4 bases, leaving 12 bases between them. The CDR3 has 12 residues. Germline CDR1 and CDR2: MDHEN and SYDVKM.

The sample holds a few counts of this clonotype. The rearrangement uses TRBV10-3 and TRBJ1-1; 8 positions agree with TRBD1. The germline gives CDR1 ENHRY, CDR2 SYGVKD. The CDR3 is made up of 17 amino acids. V gave up 6 bases and J gave up 7 bases; unmatched junction bases: 19. Here the CDR3 reads CAIRPSPGQEGGNEAFF. In nucleotides, the CDR3 is TGTGCCATCAGGCCTTCTCCGGGACAGGAAGGGGGTAATGAAGCTTTCTTT.

Ten or more counts support this clonotype. This chain uses TRBV29-1 with TRBJ2-7; D possibly uses TRBD1 or TRBD2 (5 bases each). Trimming removed 6 bases at V and 2 bases at J, with 11 bases between. The germline CDR1 and CDR2 sequences are SQVTM and ANQGSEA. The CDR3 is 12 amino acids. The CDR3 loop is CSVPGRAYEQYF. The CDR3 region has the DNA TGCAGCGTACCGGGACGGGCCTACGAGCAGTACTTC.

The chain recombines TRBV12-3 or TRBV12-4 with TRBJ2-7, with 7 bases lining up with TRBD1. The trim removed 7 bases at V and 2 bases at J, leaving 8 bases unmatched. This CDR3 comprises 14 residues. The CDR3 DNA reads as TGTGCCAGCACTCGGACAGGAGGCCCCTACGAGCAGTACTTC. Translated, it gives CASTRTGGPYEQYF.

The gene calls are TRBV4-3 and TRBJ1-1, with 9 bases identical to TRBD1. V lost 0 bases and J lost 7; bases outside the gene matches: 3. Germline V CDR1 and CDR2: LGHNA, YSLEER. This CDR3 has 14 residues. The CDR3 DNA reads as TGCGCCAGCAGCCAAGATCACAGGGGGCTTGAAGCTTTCTTT. Protein sequence: CASSQDHRGLEAFF.

The chain carries TRBV20-1 and TRBJ2-5; D call uncertain. The CDR3 is 13 amino acids. Deletions cut 3 bases from V and 2 bases from J, with 10 bases between. Germline loops: CDR1 DFQATT, CDR2 SNEGSKA (reference sequence). The CDR3 loop is CSASASTQETQYF. As DNA, the CDR3 is TGCAGTGCTAGTGCGAGTACTCAAGAGACCCAGTACTTC.

This clonotype has ten or more counts. The rearrangement joins TRBV12-3 or TRBV12-4 to TRBJ2-1; D not certain. The CDR3 runs 15 residues. Trimming shortened V by 0 bases and J by 4 bases, and 10 bases separated the two germline ends. CDR3 DNA: TGTGCCAGCAGTTTAGCCTGGGATCCTTACAATGAGCAGTTCTTC. Translation gives CASSLAWDPYNEQFF.

This clonotype has just a few counts. The rearrangement links TRBV6-2 or TRBV6-3 to TRBJ2-1; the match to TRBD2 covers 10 bases. The trim removed 6 bases at V and 2 bases at J, leaving 7 bases unmatched. The germline CDR1 and CDR2 sequences are MNHEY and SVGEGT. The CDR3 has 16 residues. DNA for the CDR3: TGTGCCAGCAGCGACCCTAGCGGGAGTGCCTACAATGAGCAGTTCTTC. Protein: CASSDPSGSAYNEQFF.

This clonotype was counted at least ten times. The J gene is TRBJ2-5, the V gene TRBV29-1, with D possibly matching TRBD2 (7 bases). CDR1 is SQVTM, CDR2 ANQGSEA, per germline. V gave up 4 bases and J gave up 4 bases, with 13 bases separating them. The length of the CDR3 is 13 residues. The CDR3 loop reads CSVGGGRRETQYF. As DNA, the CDR3 is TGCAGCGTTGGGGGGGGGCGTCGAGAGACCCAGTACTTC.

This clonotype has just a few counts. The chain is built from TRBV4-3 and TRBJ2-2; D is possibly TRBD1 or TRBD2 (6 bases each). CDR1 and CDR2 (germline): LGHNA, YSLEER. Trimming took 1 base from V and 0 from J, leaving 15 bases between them. This CDR3 contains 18 residues. In DNA, the CDR3 is TGCGCCAGCAGCCAAGGAGGGGGGCTCAGGGCGAACACCGGGGAGCTGTTTTTT. As protein: CASSQGGGLRANTGELFF.